This T cell receptor beta chain is from a study of sequential checkpoint blockade in melanoma. Treatment meaning: randomized to nivolumab then ipilimumab (arm A) or the reverse (arm B). Using immunoSEQ multiplex PCR, the repertoire was profiled, and TCRdb retains in-frame clones only, with some absent. The repertoire includes fewer than 20,000 clones, under 85% of them detected once, and more than 4% sits in the top ten. This specimen consisted of tumor tissue (inferred from file names), obtained from a patient given nivolumab and ipilimumab in sequence. This clonotype was sampled from a human donor with melanoma.

The chain's CDR3 is CAWTLLPGTGELFF. CDR3 DNA sequence: TGTGCCTGGACTTTGCTCCCGGGCACCGGGGAGCTGTTTTTT. V usage is TRBV19 and J usage is TRBJ2-2, with D perhaps TRBD2 (5 bases). The CDR3 runs to 14 residues. Trimming pared 11 bases from V and 4 bases from J, leaving 17 bases between. The germline V gene has CDR1 LNHDA and CDR2 SQIVND (reference sequence). Combining the CDR3 with reference TRBV19 and TRBJ2-2 gives the whole variable domain DGGITQSPKYLFRKEGQNVTLSCEQNLNHDAMYWYRQDPGQGLRLIYYSQIVNDFQKGDIAEGYSVSREKKESFPLTVTSAQKNPTAFYLCAWTLLPGTGELFFGEGSRLTVL.